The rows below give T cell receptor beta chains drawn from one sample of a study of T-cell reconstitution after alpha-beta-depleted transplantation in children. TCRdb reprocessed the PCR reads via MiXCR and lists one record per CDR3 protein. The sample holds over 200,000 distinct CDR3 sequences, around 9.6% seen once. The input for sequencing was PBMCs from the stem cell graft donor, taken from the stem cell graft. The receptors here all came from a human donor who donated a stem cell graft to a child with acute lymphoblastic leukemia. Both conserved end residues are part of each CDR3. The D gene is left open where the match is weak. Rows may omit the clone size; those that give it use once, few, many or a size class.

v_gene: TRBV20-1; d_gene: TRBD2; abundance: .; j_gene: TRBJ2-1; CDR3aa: CSARDPLAGENNEQFF; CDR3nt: TGCAGTGCTAGAGATCCACTAGCGGGGGAGAACAATGAGCAGTTCTTC
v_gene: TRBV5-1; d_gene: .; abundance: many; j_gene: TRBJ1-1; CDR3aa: CASSLGGGWTEAFF; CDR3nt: TGCGCCAGCAGCTTGGGAGGTGGATGGACTGAAGCTTTCTTT
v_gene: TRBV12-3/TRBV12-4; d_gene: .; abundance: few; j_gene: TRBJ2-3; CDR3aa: CASSFERATDTQYF; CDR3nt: TGTGCCAGCAGTTTTGAAAGAGCCACAGATACGCAGTATTTT
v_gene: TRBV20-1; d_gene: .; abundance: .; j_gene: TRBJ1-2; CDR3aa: CSARRTDTYGYTF; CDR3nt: TGCAGTGCTAGGCGGACAGATACCTATGGCTACACCTTC
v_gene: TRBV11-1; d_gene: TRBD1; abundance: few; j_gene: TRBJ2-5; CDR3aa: CASTFPTGGRETQYF; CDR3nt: TGTGCCAGCACCTTTCCGACAGGGGGCAGAGAGACCCAGTACTTC
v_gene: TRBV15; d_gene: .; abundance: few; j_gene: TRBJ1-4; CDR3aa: CATSRERGSEKLFF; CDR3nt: TGTGCCACCAGCAGAGAAAGGGGATCCGAAAAACTGTTTTTT
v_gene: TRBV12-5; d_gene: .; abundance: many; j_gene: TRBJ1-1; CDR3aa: CASGLDLNTEAFF; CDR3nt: TGTGCTAGTGGTTTGGATCTGAACACTGAAGCTTTCTTT
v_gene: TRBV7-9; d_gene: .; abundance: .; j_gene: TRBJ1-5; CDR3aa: CASSLETGSNQPQHF; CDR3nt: TGTGCCAGCAGCTTAGAGACAGGCAGCAATCAGCCCCAGCATTTT
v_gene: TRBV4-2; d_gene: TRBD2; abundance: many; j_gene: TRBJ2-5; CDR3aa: CASSQDGGLGETQYF; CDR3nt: TGTGCCAGCAGCCAAGATGGAGGACTAGGAGAGACCCAGTACTTC
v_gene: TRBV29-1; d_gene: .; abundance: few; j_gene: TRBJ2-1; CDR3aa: CSVWRNEQFF; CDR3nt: TGCAGCGTTTGGAGGAATGAGCAGTTCTTC
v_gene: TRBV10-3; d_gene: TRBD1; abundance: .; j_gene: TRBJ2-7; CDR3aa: CAISLGQGPYYEQYF; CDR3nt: TGTGCCATCAGTCTCGGACAGGGGCCCTACTACGAGCAGTACTTC
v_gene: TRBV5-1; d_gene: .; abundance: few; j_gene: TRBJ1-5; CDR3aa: CASSLDGGGSNQPQHF; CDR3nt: TGCGCCAGCAGCTTGGATGGAGGGGGTAGCAATCAGCCCCAGCATTTT
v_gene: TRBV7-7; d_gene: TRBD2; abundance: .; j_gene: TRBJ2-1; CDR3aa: CASSFGLAGHNEQFF; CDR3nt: TGTGCCAGCAGCTTCGGACTAGCGGGGCACAATGAGCAGTTCTTC
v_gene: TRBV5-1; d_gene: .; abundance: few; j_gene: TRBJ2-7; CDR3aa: CASSRGGEPYEQYF; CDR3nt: TGCGCCAGCAGCCGGGGCGGGGAGCCCTACGAGCAGTACTTC
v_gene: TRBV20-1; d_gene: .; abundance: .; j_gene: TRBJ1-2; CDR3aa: CSADAELNYGYTF; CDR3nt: TGCAGTGCTGACGCGGAGCTTAACTATGGCTACACCTTC
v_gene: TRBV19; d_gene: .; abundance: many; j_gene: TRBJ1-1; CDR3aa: CASTVGDWTEAFF; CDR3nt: TGTGCCAGTACCGTGGGGGATTGGACTGAAGCTTTCTTT
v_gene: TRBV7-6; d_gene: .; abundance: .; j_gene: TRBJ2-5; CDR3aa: CASSLVVGWGNGETQYF; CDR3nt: TGTGCCAGCAGCTTAGTAGTTGGTTGGGGAAACGGAGAGACCCAGTACTTC
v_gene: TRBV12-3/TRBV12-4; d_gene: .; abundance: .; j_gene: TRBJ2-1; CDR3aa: CASSPRRDLNHEQFF; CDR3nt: TGTGCCAGCAGTCCTCGCCGGGACTTGAACCATGAGCAGTTCTTC
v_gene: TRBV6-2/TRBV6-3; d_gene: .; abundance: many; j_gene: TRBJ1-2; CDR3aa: CASRQNYGYTF; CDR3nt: TGTGCCAGCAGGCAGAACTATGGCTACACCTTC
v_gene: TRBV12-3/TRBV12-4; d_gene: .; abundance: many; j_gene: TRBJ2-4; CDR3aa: CASSFPLGAGKKERTKNIQYF; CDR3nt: TGTGCCAGCAGTTTCCCATTAGGGGCGGGGAAGAAGGAGAGAACCAAAAACATTCAGTACTTC
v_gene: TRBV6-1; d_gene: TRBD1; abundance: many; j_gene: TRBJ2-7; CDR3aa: CASSRDREYEQYF; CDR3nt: TGTGCCAGCAGCCGGGACAGGGAGTACGAGCAGTACTTC
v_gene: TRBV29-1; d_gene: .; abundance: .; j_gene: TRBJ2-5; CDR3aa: CSVQRGVQETQYF; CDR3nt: TGCAGCGTGCAGAGGGGCGTCCAAGAGACCCAGTACTTC
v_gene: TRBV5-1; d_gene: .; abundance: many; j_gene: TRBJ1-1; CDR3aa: CASSLALGVRDTEAFF; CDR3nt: TGCGCCAGCAGCTTGGCCCTGGGGGTCCGCGACACTGAAGCTTTCTTT
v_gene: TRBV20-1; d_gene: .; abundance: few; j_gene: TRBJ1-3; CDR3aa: CSAKDGHSGNTIYF; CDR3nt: TGCAGTGCTAAAGACGGCCACTCTGGAAACACCATATATTTT
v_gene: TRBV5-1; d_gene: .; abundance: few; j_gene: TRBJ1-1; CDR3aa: CASSIPGPGDTEAFF; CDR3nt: TGCGCCAGCAGCATTCCGGGCCCTGGGGACACTGAAGCTTTCTTT
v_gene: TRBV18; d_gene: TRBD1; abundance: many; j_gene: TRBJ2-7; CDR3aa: CASSPLRRTGSYEQYF; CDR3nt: TGTGCCAGCTCACCTCTCAGGAGGACAGGGAGCTACGAGCAGTACTTC
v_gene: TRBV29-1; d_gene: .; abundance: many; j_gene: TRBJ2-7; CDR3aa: CSVSESGDEQYF; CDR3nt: TGCAGCGTTAGTGAGTCGGGGGACGAGCAGTACTTC
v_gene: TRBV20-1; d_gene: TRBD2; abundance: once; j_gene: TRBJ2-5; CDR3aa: CCARDYKRGGYETQYF; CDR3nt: TGCTGTGCTAGAGATTACAAGCGGGGTGGTTATGAGACCCAGTACTTC
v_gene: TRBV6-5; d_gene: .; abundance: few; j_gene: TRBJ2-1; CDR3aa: CASSSPANEQFF; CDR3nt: TGTGCCAGCAGTTCCCCGGCGAATGAGCAGTTCTTC
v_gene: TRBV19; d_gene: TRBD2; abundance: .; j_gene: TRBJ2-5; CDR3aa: CASSPGGVQETQYF; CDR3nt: TGTGCCAGTAGTCCGGGGGGTGTGCAAGAGACCCAGTACTTC
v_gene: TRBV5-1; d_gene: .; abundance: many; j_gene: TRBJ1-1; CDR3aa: CASSLFRGPSLEAFF; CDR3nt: TGCGCCAGCAGCTTGTTTCGGGGGCCCTCCCTTGAAGCTTTCTTT
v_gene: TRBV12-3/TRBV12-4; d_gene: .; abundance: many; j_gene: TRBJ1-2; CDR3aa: CASSPNDRSGNYGYTF; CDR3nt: TGTGCCAGCAGTCCCAACGACAGGTCGGGTAACTATGGCTACACCTTC
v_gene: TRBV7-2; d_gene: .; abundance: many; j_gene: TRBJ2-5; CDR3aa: CASSLARTGQETQYF; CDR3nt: TGTGCCAGCAGCTTAGCCCGGACGGGGCAAGAGACCCAGTACTTC
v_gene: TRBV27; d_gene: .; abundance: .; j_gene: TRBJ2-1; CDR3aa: CASSLYSARGYNEQFF; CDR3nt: TGTGCCAGCAGTTTATATAGTGCGCGGGGTTACAATGAGCAGTTCTTC
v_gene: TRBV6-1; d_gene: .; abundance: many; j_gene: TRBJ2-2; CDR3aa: CASSRGASTGELFF; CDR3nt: TGTGCCAGCAGTCGTGGGGCAAGCACCGGGGAGCTGTTTTTT